The 24 T cell receptor beta chains presented below share a single source sample, sequenced in a study of blood T cell repertoires in COVID-19. The method was immunoSEQ multiplex PCR; TCRdb's version includes in-frame clones alone and lacks a portion of them. The repertoire holds about 94,000 clones, with 80% as singletons. Sequenced material: peripheral blood. The source of these receptors is a human donor in a cohort sampled during active COVID-19.

This chain links TRBV4-1 with TRBJ1-6, with 9 positions matching TRBD1. CDR1 is MGHRA, CDR2 YSYEKL, per germline. The ends lost 5 bases at V and 13 bases at J; junction bases unmatched: 9. The CDR3 is 14 amino acids. CDR3 residues: CASSTRDRERPLHF. CDR3 bases: TGCGCCAGCAGCACGAGGGACAGGGAGAGGCCCCTCCACTTT.

This chain connects TRBV28 to TRBJ2-1; TRBD2 matches at 7 bases. In germline, CDR1 is MDHEN, CDR2 SYDVKM. This CDR3 spans 15 amino acids. V lost 8 bases to trimming and J lost 0 bases; unmatched junction nucleotides: 7. CDR3 in amino acids: CASHRGGSSYNEQFF. The DNA of the CDR3 is TGTGCCAGCCACCGCGGGGGAAGCTCCTACAATGAGCAGTTCTTC.

This clone was picked up a small number of times. The rearrangement links TRBV2 to TRBJ1-2; 8 bases match TRBD1. The CDR3 has 13 residues. Germline assignment: CDR1 SNHLY and CDR2 FYNNEI. With 4 bases clipped from V and 3 bases from J, the junction kept 1 base outside the gene matches. The chain's CDR3 is CASSATGDYGYTF. CDR3 DNA: TGTGCCAGCAGTGCGACAGGGGACTATGGCTACACCTTC.

The V call is TRBV7-9, the J call TRBJ2-7; 13 nucleotides agree with TRBD2. The trim removed 5 bases at V and 4 bases at J, leaving 11 bases unmatched. The CDR3 runs 17 residues. CDR1 SEHNR and CDR2 FQNEAQ come from the germline V gene (reference sequence). The CDR3 sequence: CASSQGGLAGVFYEQYF. CDR3 DNA sequence: TGTGCCAGCAGCCAGGGTGGACTAGCGGGAGTATTTTACGAGCAGTACTTC.

V gene TRBV30 combines with J gene TRBJ2-1; 10 bases align to TRBD2. Germline CDR1 GTSNPN, CDR2 SVGIG (reference sequence). This CDR3 is built from 15 residues. V lost 4 bases, J lost 5 bases, and 8 bases stayed unmatched. Here the CDR3 reads CAWIPGLARNNEQFF. In nucleotides, the CDR3 is TGTGCCTGGATACCGGGACTAGCGAGGAACAATGAGCAGTTCTTC.

The chain joins TRBV4-2 to TRBJ2-7; 12 bases match TRBD2. CDR1 and CDR2 from the germline V gene are LGHNA and YNFKEQ. After removal of 2 bases from V and 7 bases from J, the junction contained 6 bases not matched to a gene. This CDR3 is 15 amino acids long. CDR3 nucleotide sequence: TGTGCCAGCAGCCAACTAGCGGGGGGGCCTTTGGAGCAGTACTTC. Its protein is CASSQLAGGPLEQYF.

The J gene is TRBJ2-7, the V gene TRBV7-9; 10 nucleotides align to TRBD2. J was trimmed by 3 bases and V by 3 bases; bases with no gene match: 11. Germline V gene data show CDR1 as SEHNR and CDR2 as FQNEAQ (reference sequence). The CDR3 is made up of 17 amino acids. The CDR3: CASSFSSGRGDFYEQYF. DNA for the CDR3: TGTGCCAGCAGCTTCAGCAGCGGGAGGGGGGATTTCTACGAGCAGTACTTC.

The CDR3 protein is CASSLATGTGGLNEQFF. CDR3 DNA sequence: TGTGCCAGCAGTTTGGCAACCGGGACAGGGGGCTTGAATGAGCAGTTCTTC. This sequence joins TRBV28 and TRBJ2-1; 12 bases fit TRBD1. The CDR3 runs to 17 residues. CDR1 is MDHEN and CDR2 is SYDVKM in the germline V gene. Trimming at V came to 3 bases and at J to 7 bases, leaving 10 bases not matched to a gene.

The chain has TRBV15 and TRBJ1-5; 10 bases align to TRBD1. Germline V gives CDR1 LNHNV, CDR2 YYDKDF (reference sequence). Trimming cost V 1 base and J 1 base; bases outside gene matches: 7. The CDR3 has 18 amino acids. In DNA form, the CDR3 reads TGTGCCACCAGCAGAGTAGGGACAGGGGTCCAGAGCAATCAGCCCCAGCATTTT. Protein sequence: CATSRVGTGVQSNQPQHF. The full variable domain, with the rest looked up from reference TRBV15 and TRBJ1-5, is DAMVIQNPRYQVTQFGKPVTLSCSQTLNHNVMYWYQQKSSQAPKLLFHYYDKDFNNEADTPDNFQSRRPNTSFCFLDIRSPGLGDTAMYLCATSRVGTGVQSNQPQHFGDGTRLSIL.

V and J are TRBV12-3 or TRBV12-4 and TRBJ1-5; D is perhaps TRBD1 (5 bases). This CDR3 spans 11 amino acids. Trimming shortened V by 6 bases and J by 11 bases, and 11 bases separated the two germline ends. The chain's CDR3 is CASSRRGTQHF. The CDR3 nucleotides are TGTGCCAGCAGCCGCCGGGGGACCCAGCATTTT.

The chain is built from TRBV9 and TRBJ2-1; a possible D gene is TRBD1 (6 bases). The CDR3 covers 15 residues. Germline values: CDR1 SGDLS, CDR2 YYNGEE. V lost 5 bases, J lost 0 bases, and 12 bases lay in between. The CDR3 DNA reads as TGTGCCAGCAGTACTGGACAGAGCTCCTACAATGAGCAGTTCTTC. Translation gives CASSTGQSSYNEQFF.

V usage is TRBV7-3 and J usage is TRBJ2-3; unclear D gene. The germline V gene has CDR1 SGHTA and CDR2 FQGTGA. There are 12 residues in the CDR3. Trimming shortened V by 5 bases and J by 0 bases, and 3 bases separated the two germline ends. The CDR3 DNA is TGTGCCAGCAGCCTGAGCACAGATACGCAGTATTTT. This gives the protein CASSLSTDTQYF.

This clone was seen more than once but under ten times. The chain links TRBV28 to TRBJ2-7, with D perhaps TRBD2 (5 bases). Trimming cost V 3 bases and J 4 bases, with 13 bases left between them. Germline assignment: CDR1 MDHEN and CDR2 SYDVKM. The CDR3 extends over 14 amino acids. This CDR3 reads CASSFGPSLYEQYF. CDR3 bases: TGTGCCAGCAGTTTTGGGCCTAGCCTGTACGAGCAGTACTTC.

CDR3 bases: TGTGCCACCAGTCCAGAGGGAACTGGGGCCAACGTCCTGACTTTC. It encodes CATSPEGTGANVLTF. The chain carries TRBV24-1 and TRBJ2-6; D perhaps matches TRBD2 (5 bases). CDR3 length: 15 amino acids. Germline lookup yields CDR1 KGHDR and CDR2 SFDVKD. Trimming cost V 6 bases and J 2 bases, with 10 bases left between them.

The rearrangement uses TRBV19 and TRBJ2-4; weak D call: TRBD1 (5 bases). The CDR3 has 15 amino acids. From germline, CDR1 is LNHDA and CDR2 SQIVND (reference sequence). V lost 3 bases, J lost 1 base, and 10 bases lay in between. Here the CDR3 DNA reads TGTGCCAGTAGTATCCTGGACAAGGCCAAAAACATTCAGTACTTC. Its protein product is CASSILDKAKNIQYF. The variable domain in full, completed from reference TRBV19 and TRBJ2-4, reads DGGITQSPKYLFRKEGQNVTLSCEQNLNHDAMYWYRQDPGQGLRLIYYSQIVNDFQKGDIAEGYSVSREKKESFPLTVTSAQKNPTAFYLCASSILDKAKNIQYFGAGTRLSVL.

The chain links TRBV11-2 to TRBJ1-4, with 7 bases that match TRBD1. CDR1 is SGHAT, CDR2 FQNNGV, per germline. The CDR3 extends over 14 amino acids. Trimming cost V 5 bases and J 8 bases; bases outside gene matches: 8. Written as DNA, the CDR3 is TGTGCCAGCAGCGAGGGACAGCTGAGGGAAAAACTGTTTTTT. It yields the protein CASSEGQLREKLFF. The full variable domain, its missing parts supplied by reference TRBV11-2 and TRBJ1-4, is EAGVAQSPRYKIIEKRQSVAFWCNPISGHATLYWYQQILGQGPKLLIQFQNNGVVDDSQLPKDRFSAERLKGVDSTLKIQPAKLEDSAVYLCASSEGQLREKLFFGSGTQLSVL.

The chain carries TRBV6-2 or TRBV6-3 and TRBJ1-1; the match to TRBD1 covers 7 bases. With V trimmed by 2 bases and J by 7 bases, 10 bases remained unmatched. This CDR3 comprises 15 residues. Germline V gene data show CDR1 as MNHEY and CDR2 as SVGEGT. CDR3 loop: CASSYLLQGRNEAFF. The CDR3 region has the DNA TGTGCCAGCAGTTACCTCCTACAGGGGCGGAATGAAGCTTTCTTT.

A single count supports this clone. This chain uses TRBV6-4 with TRBJ2-3, with 8 bases aligning to TRBD2. Losses at the gene ends were 2 bases for V and 1 base for J; bases not matched to a gene: 5. The CDR3 runs to 16 residues. Germline V gene data show CDR1 as MRHNA and CDR2 as SNTAGT. This CDR3 is CASSDGREGRTDTQYF. The DNA for the CDR3 is TGTGCCAGCAGTGACGGCCGGGAGGGGCGCACAGATACGCAGTATTTT.

The chain carries TRBV7-2 and TRBJ2-4, with TRBD2 matching over 8 bases. V lost 2 bases and J lost 2; bases outside the gene matches: 5. This CDR3 is 16 amino acids long. From germline, CDR1 is SGHTA and CDR2 FQGNSA. The CDR3 region is CASSLLSGTTKNIQYF. The CDR3 coding sequence is TGTGCCAGCAGCTTACTTAGCGGGACGACCAAAAACATTCAGTACTTC.

The chain links TRBV6-5 to TRBJ2-7; D possibly corresponds to TRBD1 (6 bases). V lost 4 bases and J lost 0, with 10 bases in between. Germline V lookup: CDR1 MNHEY, CDR2 SVGAGI. This CDR3 comprises 14 residues. The DNA of the CDR3 is TGTGCCAGCAGTTCATCAGGGGCCTCCTACGAGCAGTACTTC. Amino acids: CASSSSGASYEQYF.

The gene calls are TRBV27 and TRBJ2-1, with 11 positions matching TRBD1. The length of the CDR3 is 15 residues. Germline-derived CDR1 and CDR2 are MNHEY and SMNVEV (reference sequence). V was clipped by 7 bases and J by 7 bases; unmatched bases: 9. This CDR3 is CASTLGTGGENEQFF. The CDR3 nucleotides read TGTGCCAGCACCCTAGGGACAGGGGGGGAAAATGAGCAGTTCTTC.

As concerns this clone: Additional DNA sequences in this sample encode the identical CDR3. The V and J genes are TRBV2 and TRBJ2-7; TRBD1 matches 11 bases. V dropped 4 bases and J dropped 3; count of bases not matched to a gene: 2. The CDR3 extends over 14 amino acids. The germline V gene has CDR1 SNHLY and CDR2 FYNNEI. The CDR3 region has the DNA TGTGCCAGCAGTGGGACAGGGGGCTTCTACGAGCAGTACTTC. Encoded protein: CASSGTGGFYEQYF.

The rearrangement joins TRBV27 to TRBJ1-2; TRBD1 agrees at 7 bases. Trimming removed 2 bases from V and 8 bases from J; junction bases left unmatched: 5. Germline assignment: CDR1 MNHEY and CDR2 SMNVEV (reference sequence). The CDR3 has 13 amino acids. CDR3 region: CASSLATGLGYTF. The DNA of the CDR3 is TGTGCCAGCAGTTTAGCGACAGGGTTGGGCTACACCTTC.

The chain is built from TRBV5-3 and TRBJ1-4, with D hard to call. TRBV5-3 is an ORF; its function is uncertain. The CDR3 extends over 15 amino acids. Between the trimmed V and J ends, which lost 3 bases and 0 bases, there was a span of 9 bases. This CDR3 reads CARSSELATNEKLFF. The CDR3 DNA sequence: TGTGCCAGAAGCTCCGAGCTAGCAACTAATGAAAAACTGTTTTTT.